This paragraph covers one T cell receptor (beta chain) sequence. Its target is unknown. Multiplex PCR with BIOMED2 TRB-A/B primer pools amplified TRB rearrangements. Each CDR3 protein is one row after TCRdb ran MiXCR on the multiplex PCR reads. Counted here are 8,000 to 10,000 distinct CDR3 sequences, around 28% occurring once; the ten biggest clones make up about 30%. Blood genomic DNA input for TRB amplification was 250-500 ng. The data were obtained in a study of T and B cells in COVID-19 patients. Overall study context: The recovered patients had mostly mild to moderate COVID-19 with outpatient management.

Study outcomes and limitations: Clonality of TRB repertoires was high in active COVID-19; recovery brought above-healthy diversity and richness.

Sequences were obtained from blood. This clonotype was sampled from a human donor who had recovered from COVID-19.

In DNA, the CDR3 is TGTGCCATCAGTGATGGACCTGGGATAGATACGCAGTATTTT. Translation gives CAISDGPGIDTQYF. V gene TRBV10-3 combines with J gene TRBJ2-3, with D uncertain. With 3 bases removed from V and 5 bases from J, the gap between germline ends came to 12 bases. This CDR3 contains 14 residues. Looked up from germline, CDR1 is ENHRY and CDR2 is SYGVKD.